This is a list of T cell receptor beta chains from one sample in a study of blood T cell repertoires in COVID-19. Measured with immunoSEQ multiplex PCR; TCRdb has only the in-frame clones, and not every one. The table includes 200,000 to 250,000 clones, 89% detected once. Input material: peripheral blood. The origin of the receptors is a woman aged 35 to 49 with acute or convalescent COVID-19. Both conserved end residues are part of each CDR3. A D gene is named only where the DNA matches it firmly. Part of the rows lack a size; the others show once, few, many or a class for expanded clones.

clone size: NA
J gene: TRBJ2-2
V gene: TRBV6-5
D gene: TRBD1
CDR3 DNA: TGTGCCAGCAGTCTGACAGGGACCACCGGGGAGCTGTTTTTT
CDR3 protein: CASSLTGTTGELFF

clone size: NA
J gene: TRBJ1-4
V gene: TRBV18
D gene: TRBD1
CDR3 DNA: TGTGCCAGCTCACCAAGAGACAGGGCCAGGGAAAAACTGTTTTTT
CDR3 protein: CASSPRDRAREKLFF

clone size: NA
J gene: TRBJ2-3
V gene: TRBV27
D gene: NA
CDR3 DNA: TGTGCCAGCAGTTTACTTACGGGGGACGGGACTGATACGCAGTATTTT
CDR3 protein: CASSLLTGDGTDTQYF

clone size: NA
J gene: TRBJ1-1
V gene: TRBV30
D gene: NA
CDR3 DNA: TGTGCCTGGAACTGGGGACCTAGCGGGACTGAAGCTTTCTTT
CDR3 protein: CAWNWGPSGTEAFF

clone size: NA
J gene: TRBJ1-2
V gene: TRBV2
D gene: TRBD1
CDR3 DNA: TGTGCCAGCAGAGTGACAGGGGACCATGGCTACACCTTC
CDR3 protein: CASRVTGDHGYTF

clone size: few
J gene: TRBJ1-1
V gene: TRBV29-1
D gene: TRBD1
CDR3 DNA: TGCAGCGCTCAGGGGGCGCGAAGCCCTCCTAACACTGAAGCTTTCTTT
CDR3 protein: CSAQGARSPPNTEAFF

clone size: NA
J gene: TRBJ1-3
V gene: TRBV5-1
D gene: TRBD1
CDR3 DNA: TGCGCCAGCAGCAGACCCGGGACAGGGGATGGAAACACCATATATTTT
CDR3 protein: CASSRPGTGDGNTIYF

clone size: NA
J gene: TRBJ2-2
V gene: TRBV5-1
D gene: TRBD1
CDR3 DNA: TGCGCCAGCAGCATGACAGGGGAAAGCACCGGGGAGCTGTTTTTT
CDR3 protein: CASSMTGESTGELFF

clone size: NA
J gene: TRBJ2-5
V gene: TRBV24-1
D gene: TRBD1
CDR3 DNA: TGTGCCACCAGTGCCACACCCGGGACAGGGGATGAGACCCAGTACTTC
CDR3 protein: CATSATPGTGDETQYF

clone size: NA
J gene: TRBJ2-2
V gene: TRBV11-2
D gene: TRBD1
CDR3 DNA: TGTGCCTACAGGGGGGCAGCGAACACCGGGGAGCTGTTTTTT
CDR3 protein: CAYRGAANTGELFF

clone size: NA
J gene: TRBJ2-2
V gene: TRBV5-1
D gene: NA
CDR3 DNA: TGCGCCAGCAGCTTTGACGGGTTCACCGGGGAGCTGTTTTTT
CDR3 protein: CASSFDGFTGELFF

clone size: once
J gene: TRBJ1-4
V gene: TRBV19
D gene: TRBD1
CDR3 DNA: TGTGCCGGGGACAGGGGGCTTAGAAGAGAGGAAAAACTGTTTTTT
CDR3 protein: CAGDRGLRREEKLFF

clone size: NA
J gene: TRBJ1-2
V gene: TRBV2
D gene: NA
CDR3 DNA: TGTGCCACCCAACCCCAGGGGCTTAGGTATGGCTACACCTTC
CDR3 protein: CATQPQGLRYGYTF

clone size: NA
J gene: TRBJ2-3
V gene: TRBV15
D gene: TRBD2
CDR3 DNA: TGTGCCACCAGCAGAGCACGAAGCGGGGTATATACGCAGTATTTT
CDR3 protein: CATSRARSGVYTQYF

clone size: NA
J gene: TRBJ1-2
V gene: TRBV6-1
D gene: NA
CDR3 DNA: TGTGCCAGCAGTGAGAGACAGGCCGTCACAACCTATGGCTACACCTTC
CDR3 protein: CASSERQAVTTYGYTF

clone size: NA
J gene: TRBJ1-2
V gene: TRBV5-1
D gene: NA
CDR3 DNA: TGCGCCAGCAGACCTACAGGGACCAACTATGGCTACACCTTC
CDR3 protein: CASRPTGTNYGYTF

clone size: NA
J gene: TRBJ1-4
V gene: TRBV11-2
D gene: NA
CDR3 DNA: TGTGCCAGCAGCCAGGGGTACGGGAACGATGAAAAACTGTTTTTT
CDR3 protein: CASSQGYGNDEKLFF

clone size: NA
J gene: TRBJ1-5
V gene: TRBV11-2
D gene: NA
CDR3 DNA: TGTGCCAGCAGCTTAAATGCAGGGCCCCAGCATTTT
CDR3 protein: CASSLNAGPQHF

clone size: NA
J gene: TRBJ1-2
V gene: TRBV19
D gene: NA
CDR3 DNA: TGTGCCAGTAGTATAGAATGGCTAGGCGGAAACTATGGCTACACCTTC
CDR3 protein: CASSIEWLGGNYGYTF

clone size: NA
J gene: TRBJ1-2
V gene: TRBV30
D gene: NA
CDR3 DNA: TGTGCCTGGAGTCGACTGCAAGGGGGTGGCTACACCTTC
CDR3 protein: CAWSRLQGGGYTF

clone size: NA
J gene: TRBJ1-3
V gene: TRBV29-1
D gene: NA
CDR3 DNA: TGCAGCGCCGAGATACAGGGTAAATCTGGAAACACCATATATTTT
CDR3 protein: CSAEIQGKSGNTIYF

clone size: NA
J gene: TRBJ1-1
V gene: TRBV15
D gene: NA
CDR3 DNA: TGTGCCACCAGCAGAGCTCAGGGGAGCACTGAAGCTTTCTTT
CDR3 protein: CATSRAQGSTEAFF

clone size: NA
J gene: TRBJ1-4
V gene: TRBV29-1
D gene: NA
CDR3 DNA: TGCAGCGTTGTGGGGGCCCGGGGTGAAAAACTGTTTTTT
CDR3 protein: CSVVGARGEKLFF

clone size: once
J gene: TRBJ1-2
V gene: TRBV7-2
D gene: TRBD1
CDR3 DNA: TGTGCCAGCAGCTTAGCGCGCAGGGGGAGTAATGGCTACACCTTC
CDR3 protein: CASSLARRGSNGYTF

clone size: NA
J gene: TRBJ1-2
V gene: TRBV5-4
D gene: TRBD1
CDR3 DNA: TGTGCCAGCAGCACTTCACAGGGGGGAGAGTATGGCTACACCTTC
CDR3 protein: CASSTSQGGEYGYTF

clone size: NA
J gene: TRBJ2-1
V gene: TRBV5-1
D gene: TRBD2
CDR3 DNA: TGCGCCAGCAGCTACGGGACTAGCGGGGCACGCGAGCAGTTCTTC
CDR3 protein: CASSYGTSGAREQFF

clone size: NA
J gene: TRBJ1-2
V gene: TRBV5-6
D gene: NA
CDR3 DNA: TGTGCCAGCAGCTCGCGAGAAGCGGGAAAAGGCTACACCTTC
CDR3 protein: CASSSREAGKGYTF

clone size: NA
J gene: TRBJ2-3
V gene: TRBV7-8
D gene: TRBD1
CDR3 DNA: TGTGCCAGCAGCTTAAGGGGCGTAGCCGGGACAGGCACAGATACGCAGTATTTT
CDR3 protein: CASSLRGVAGTGTDTQYF

clone size: NA
J gene: TRBJ1-2
V gene: TRBV24-1
D gene: NA
CDR3 DNA: TGTGCCACCAGTGATTCGAGGCAGGGGAACTATGGCTACACCTTC
CDR3 protein: CATSDSRQGNYGYTF

clone size: NA
J gene: TRBJ2-1
V gene: TRBV7-2
D gene: TRBD1
CDR3 DNA: TGTGCCAGCAGTTTCGACAGGGGGCAATACAATGAGCAGTTCTTC
CDR3 protein: CASSFDRGQYNEQFF

clone size: NA
J gene: TRBJ1-6
V gene: TRBV7-8
D gene: NA
CDR3 DNA: TGTGCCAGCAGCTTAGCGTACCGAGCTAATTCACCCCTCCACTTT
CDR3 protein: CASSLAYRANSPLHF

clone size: NA
J gene: TRBJ1-1
V gene: TRBV7-6
D gene: TRBD1
CDR3 DNA: TGTGCCAGCAGCTTAGGCAAGGGGCCAAGGGGGCCAAGCACTGAAGCTTTCTTT
CDR3 protein: CASSLGKGPRGPSTEAFF